This T cell receptor beta chain was documented in a study of CD4 T cells in relation to SARS-CoV-2 and coronaviruses. Per the germline V gene, CDR1 is SGHTA and CDR2 is FQGNSA. The CDR3 runs to 13 residues. V shed 1 base and J shed 4 bases, with 8 bases lying between them. Before the COVID-19 pandemic, during about 2011-2019, CD4+ T cells were taken from unexposed donors. After 10 to 11 days of culture, CD4+ T cells were isolated. Testing used SARS-CoV-2 S/N and four cold-coronavirus spikes on unexposed-donor CD4+ T cells, cells permitting. Using immunoSEQ multiplex PCR, the repertoire was profiled, and TCRdb retains in-frame clones only, with some absent. The data hold 20,000 to 30,000 clones, with roughly 73% observed a single time. In its sample, this clone was seen once. The target antigen is unknown.

What was sequenced was CD4+ T cells from PBMCs, cultured in vitro. This TCR was sampled from a human donor in good health. The V and J genes are TRBV7-2 and TRBJ2-7; tentative D call: TRBD2 (5 bases). The CDR3 DNA follows: TGTGCCAGCAGCTTAGTGGGAGCATACGAGCAGTACTTC. Translating it yields CASSLVGAYEQYF.